This T cell receptor (beta chain) was sequenced for a study of identical twins. Broader study findings: Diverse VJ usage suggested most zero-insertion clonotypes were not invariant T cells. Twins' excess sharing was less marked for out-of-frame beta sequences.

TCRdb reprocessed the 5' RACE reads via MiXCR and lists one record per CDR3 protein. The sample gives fewer than 550,000 distinct CDR3 sequences, 12% to 15% of which show up once; more than 0.4% is in the top ten. A note on this clonotype: Its cognate antigen is unknown.

This CDR3 contains 14 residues. V was shortened by 4 bases and J by 6 bases, with 16 bases between the two germline ends. CDR1 and CDR2 from the germline V gene are LGHDT and YNNKEL (reference sequence). These data also formed part of another study, on yellow fever vaccine responses in identical twins.

This receptor was taken from a woman younger than 30 in good health. The V gene is TRBV3-1, the J gene TRBJ2-7; D not resolved. The sequencing sample was made of CD4+ T cells sorted from blood. The CDR3 nucleotides are TGTGCCAGCAGCCTATTAACCCTGCAAGGCGAGCAGTACTTC. Its translation: CASSLLTLQGEQYF.